This T cell receptor (beta chain) stems from a study of T cell responses to AZD1222 COVID-19 vaccine. V dropped 1 base and J dropped 4 bases, with 11 bases sitting between them. Germline CDR1 and CDR2: SGHNT and YYREEE (reference sequence). CDR3 length equals 14 residues. Produced via immunoSEQ multiplex PCR; TCRdb's table is partial and in-frame only. The sample holds around 66,000 clones, 60% to 85% seen once. Specimen: peripheral blood, collected on day 0 of MenACWY control vaccination. This sequence originates from an adult in good health. The gene calls are TRBV5-4 and TRBJ2-5; possibly TRBD1 for D (6 bases). The CDR3 DNA sequence: TGTGCCAGCAGCTTGATGGGGGCCCCAGAGACCCAGTACTTC. It is translated as CASSLMGAPETQYF.